A selection of T cell receptor beta chains follows, all from one sample in a study of blood T cells in healthy people across ages. TCRdb fed the 5' RACE reads into MiXCR, producing one record per CDR3 protein. The repertoire includes around 800,000 distinct CDR3 sequences, around 24% of them detected once, and about 3% sits in the top ten. These data were also reused for a study on T cells of mothers and their children.

The specimen sequenced was blood. These receptors were obtained from a boy between 10 and 17 years old in good health. CDR3s include the opening cysteine and the closing phenylalanine or tryptophan. A D gene is named only where the DNA matches it firmly. A clone size is listed for some rows: how often the clone was seen (once, few, many), or a class if it is expanded.

j_call d_call clone_size v_call cdr3_aa cdr3_nt
TRBJ1-4 TRBD1 - TRBV15 CATSAGTDKTTNEKLFF TGTGCCACCAGCGCCGGGACAGACAAAACAACTAATGAAAAACTGTTTTTT
TRBJ2-7 - - TRBV7-9 CASGLGSYEQYF TGTGCCAGCGGCTTAGGTTCCTACGAGCAGTACTTC
TRBJ2-5 TRBD1 - TRBV11-2 CASSSGDRPQYF TGTGCCAGCAGCTCCGGGGACAGACCCCAGTACTTC
TRBJ2-5 TRBD1 - TRBV5-1 CASSLATGPQETQYF TGCGCCAGCAGCTTGGCGACAGGGCCCCAAGAGACCCAGTACTTC
TRBJ1-1 - - TRBV18 CASSPMAGENTEAFF TGTGCCAGCTCACCAATGGCAGGGGAGAACACTGAAGCTTTCTTT
TRBJ2-6 - - TRBV18 CASSSLTGANVLTF TGTGCCAGCTCTTCCCTCACTGGGGCCAACGTCCTGACTTTC
TRBJ1-5 TRBD1 few TRBV18 CASSGQGLNQPQHF TGTGCCAGCTCTGGACAGGGGCTTAATCAGCCCCAGCATTTT
TRBJ2-7 - - TRBV29-1 CSVTQGRYEQYF TGCAGCGTCACGCAGGGTCGGTACGAGCAGTACTTC
TRBJ2-1 TRBD2 few TRBV6-2/TRBV6-3 CASSYPTSGVEKTRNEQFF TGTGCCAGCAGTTACCCCACTAGCGGGGTAGAGAAAACAAGGAATGAGCAGTTCTTC
TRBJ2-5 - few TRBV2 CASSSERGTQYF TGTGCCAGCAGTTCAGAGCGTGGGACCCAGTACTTC
TRBJ2-1 TRBD2 few TRBV3-1 CASSLRGVRHEQFF TGTGCCAGCAGCTTACGGGGGGTCAGGCATGAGCAGTTCTTC
TRBJ1-1 - - TRBV12-3/TRBV12-4 CASSSIYGTEAFF TGTGCCAGCAGCTCCATATACGGCACTGAAGCTTTCTTT
TRBJ2-2 - many TRBV29-1 CSAVQGIGTGELFF TGCAGCGCCGTTCAGGGGATAGGCACCGGGGAGCTGTTTTTT
TRBJ2-4 TRBD1 - TRBV27 CASSPAGGKNIQYF TGTGCCAGCAGTCCAGCAGGGGGCAAAAACATTCAGTACTTC
TRBJ2-7 - - TRBV7-9 CASSFLQGNYEQYF TGTGCCAGCAGTTTCTTACAGGGTAACTACGAGCAGTACTTC
TRBJ1-2 - - TRBV29-1 CSVDWQQGENGYTF TGCAGCGTTGATTGGCAACAGGGTGAGAATGGCTACACCTTC
TRBJ2-3 - - TRBV6-1 CASSPRTRDTQYF TGCGCCAGCAGTCCGCGGACTCGAGATACGCAGTATTTT
TRBJ2-7 TRBD1 - TRBV30 CAWSVDRGAFGEQYF TGTGCCTGGAGTGTGGACAGGGGGGCCTTTGGAGAGCAGTACTTC
TRBJ1-4 - - TRBV25-1 CASGAGGEKLFF TGTGCCAGCGGAGCGGGGGGTGAAAAACTGTTTTTT
TRBJ1-1 - - TRBV29-1 CSAGGEWNTEAFF TGCAGCGCCGGCGGTGAATGGAACACTGAAGCTTTCTTT
TRBJ2-7 TRBD1 - TRBV18 CASSLGTGINYEQYF TGTGCCAGCTCGCTCGGGACAGGGATAAACTACGAGCAGTACTTC
TRBJ2-3 TRBD2 - TRBV3-1 CASSQDSGGAQYF TGTGCCAGCAGCCAAGATAGCGGGGGTGCGCAGTATTTT
TRBJ2-5 TRBD1 few TRBV5-1 CASSFDPGQNLETQYF TGCGCCAGCAGCTTCGACCCGGGACAGAATCTGGAGACCCAGTACTTC
TRBJ1-1 - few TRBV5-1 CASMWALDTEAFF TGCGCCAGCATGTGGGCGCTGGACACTGAAGCTTTCTTT
TRBJ2-1 - - TRBV28 CASCRRLYNEQFF TGTGCCAGCTGCCGGCGACTATACAATGAGCAGTTCTTC
TRBJ2-7 TRBD1 - TRBV27 CANSLGRGRFEQYF TGTGCCAACAGCCTGGGTAGGGGGCGCTTCGAGCAGTACTTC
TRBJ2-1 - - TRBV20-1 CSAIRGSEQFF TGCAGTGCCATACGAGGTAGTGAGCAGTTCTTC
TRBJ2-3 TRBD1 - TRBV6-5 CASSSGGTRPSTDTQYF TGTGCCAGCAGTTCAGGGGGAACCAGACCTAGCACAGATACGCAGTATTTT
TRBJ2-5 TRBD1 few TRBV27 CASSRDRRYETQYF TGTGCCAGCAGTCGGGACAGGCGGTACGAGACCCAGTACTTC
TRBJ2-6 TRBD2 - TRBV3-1 CASSPRTSGGASGANVLTF TGTGCCAGCAGCCCCCGGACTAGCGGGGGTGCCTCTGGGGCCAACGTCCTGACTTTC
TRBJ1-3 - - TRBV20-1 CSARGQAGNTIYF TGCAGTGCTAGAGGACAGGCTGGAAACACCATATATTTT
TRBJ2-1 TRBD2 - TRBV20-1 CSAPGRGAPTGNEQFF TGCAGTGCCCCGGGGCGGGGGGCACCCACCGGCAATGAGCAGTTCTTC
TRBJ1-1 - - TRBV7-9 CASSLAFGAGKAFF TGTGCCAGCAGCTTAGCGTTTGGCGCAGGGAAAGCTTTCTTT
TRBJ2-5 - - TRBV6-5 CASSRGDRLETQYF TGTGCCAGCAGTAGAGGGGATCGTCTGGAGACCCAGTACTTC
TRBJ1-5 - few TRBV30 CAWSAGENQPQHF TGTGCCTGGAGTGCAGGGGAGAATCAGCCCCAGCATTTT
TRBJ2-5 - - TRBV12-3/TRBV12-4 CASSPMGRETQYF TGTGCCAGCAGCCCAATGGGCCGGGAGACCCAGTACTTC
TRBJ1-1 - - TRBV10-3 CAISSQVNTEAFF TGTGCCATCAGTTCCCAGGTGAACACTGAAGCTTTCTTT
TRBJ2-7 - - TRBV12-3/TRBV12-4 CASREDGSYEQYF TGTGCCAGCAGGGAGGACGGCTCCTACGAGCAGTACTTC
TRBJ2-3 TRBD2 few TRBV5-1 CASSGGLAGGPGADTQYF TGCGCCAGCAGCGGAGGACTAGCGGGGGGGCCCGGGGCAGATACGCAGTATTTT
TRBJ1-3 - - TRBV2 CASSLDSRRGNTIYF TGTGCCAGCAGTCTCGACAGCCGGCGGGGAAACACCATATATTTT
TRBJ1-5 - - TRBV27 CAPPYRTGSNQPQHF TGTGCCCCCCCGTACCGGACGGGGAGCAATCAGCCCCAGCATTTT
TRBJ2-2 - - TRBV7-9 CASSRASNTGELFF TGTGCCAGCTCGAGGGCCTCGAACACCGGGGAGCTGTTTTTT
TRBJ2-1 TRBD2 few TRBV10-3 CAISDGQRGSDYNEQFF TGTGCCATCAGTGATGGCCAGCGGGGGTCGGACTACAATGAGCAGTTCTTC
TRBJ1-2 - few TRBV5-5 CASSLAFREGGYTF TGTGCCAGCAGCTTGGCCTTCAGGGAGGGCGGCTACACCTTC
TRBJ2-1 TRBD1 - TRBV5-1 CASSTGTGRYEQFF TGCGCCAGCAGCACCGGGACAGGGAGGTATGAACAGTTCTTC
TRBJ1-3 TRBD1 - TRBV30 CAWRYRGLGNTIYF TGTGCCTGGAGATATAGGGGGCTTGGAAACACCATATATTTT
TRBJ2-1 TRBD2 once TRBV5-1 CASSPGTRNNEQFF TGCGCCAGCAGCCCCGGGACTAGAAACAATGAGCAGTTCTTC
TRBJ2-5 TRBD1 - TRBV6-6 CASSYSRQGGMETQYF TGTGCCAGCAGTTACTCGCGACAGGGGGGAATGGAGACCCAGTACTTC